These T cell receptor beta chains were read from a single sample in a study of blood T cell repertoires in COVID-19. Measured with immunoSEQ multiplex PCR; TCRdb has only the in-frame clones, and not every one. The table lists about 140,000 clones, about nine tenths of them singletons. Sequences were obtained from peripheral blood. The receptors here all came from a woman aged 80 or older with acute or convalescent COVID-19. Each CDR3 is given with its conserved first and last residue. The D gene is left open where the match is weak. Clone size, where shown, is once, few, many, or a class for clones that have expanded.

D gene	J gene	clone size	V gene	CDR3 protein	CDR3 DNA
NA	TRBJ2-4	NA	TRBV10-3	CAPHDSKVAKNIQYF	TGTGCCCCCCACGACAGCAAAGTAGCCAAAAACATTCAGTACTTC
TRBD1	TRBJ2-7	NA	TRBV28	CASRGTGSVLSSYEQYF	TGTGCCAGCAGGGGGACAGGATCAGTACTAAGCTCCTACGAGCAGTACTTC
TRBD1	TRBJ1-3	NA	TRBV5-1	CASSSLPGQGSSGNTIYF	TGCGCCAGCAGCTCCTTACCGGGACAGGGTTCCTCTGGAAACACCATATATTTT
NA	TRBJ1-2	once	TRBV29-1	CSVVHSYGYTF	TGCAGCGTCGTCCACAGCTATGGCTACACCTTC
NA	TRBJ1-3	NA	TRBV27	CASTPRGGISGNTIYF	TGTGCCAGCACCCCGCGGGGGGGAATCTCTGGAAACACCATATATTTT
TRBD1	TRBJ1-4	NA	TRBV5-4	CASSSQTGGFGEKLFF	TGTGCCAGCAGCTCCCAAACAGGGGGCTTCGGCGAAAAACTGTTTTTT
NA	TRBJ1-1	NA	TRBV7-2	CASSSHQGVTEAFF	TGTGCCAGCAGCTCCCACCAGGGCGTTACTGAAGCTTTCTTT
NA	TRBJ2-3	NA	TRBV6-1	CASSENIGTSTDTQYF	TGTGCCAGCAGTGAAAATATAGGGACTAGCACAGATACGCAGTATTTT
NA	TRBJ1-1	NA	TRBV7-8	CASSLGPLLNTEAFF	TGTGCCAGCAGCTTAGGTCCCCTCTTGAACACTGAAGCTTTCTTT
TRBD1	TRBJ1-5	NA	TRBV5-8	CASSSDRGGQPQHF	TGTGCCAGCAGCTCGGACAGGGGTGGTCAGCCCCAGCATTTT
NA	TRBJ1-5	NA	TRBV19	CASSFLGRTNQPQHF	TGTGCCAGTAGTTTTCTCGGACGGACTAATCAGCCCCAGCATTTT
NA	TRBJ1-3	once	TRBV19	CASKEGVGNTIYF	TGTGCCAGTAAGGAGGGCGTGGGAAACACCATATATTTT
NA	TRBJ1-6	NA	TRBV6-5	CACGQPHSPLHF	TGTGCGTGCGGACAGCCCCATTCACCCCTCCACTTT
TRBD1	TRBJ1-1	NA	TRBV11-2	CASSLVQGVEAFF	TGTGCCAGCAGCTTGGTACAGGGGGTGGAAGCTTTCTTT
NA	TRBJ1-6	NA	TRBV7-9	CASSRLGERNSPLHF	TGTGCCAGCAGCCGCTTGGGTGAGCGTAATTCACCCCTCCACTTT
NA	TRBJ2-1	NA	TRBV29-1	CSVVRFLPRDEQFF	TGCAGCGTTGTCCGCTTTCTTCCACGGGATGAGCAGTTCTTC
TRBD1	TRBJ1-1	once	TRBV9	CASSPRWDRVVEAFF	TGTGCCAGCAGCCCGAGATGGGACAGGGTTGTTGAAGCTTTCTTT
NA	TRBJ1-2	NA	TRBV5-6	CASRIGSYGYTF	TGTGCCAGCCGAATCGGGTCCTATGGCTACACCTTC
NA	TRBJ1-3	NA	TRBV3-1/TRBV3-2	CASSQSPKRNTIYF	TGTGCCAGCAGCCAGAGTCCTAAGAGAAACACCATATATTTT
TRBD1	TRBJ2-4	NA	TRBV7-2	CASSLGATSQGAQNIQYF	TGTGCCAGCAGCTTAGGCGCCACGAGCCAGGGGGCCCAAAACATTCAGTACTTC
NA	TRBJ1-2	NA	TRBV27	CASRSGYGYTF	TGTGCCAGTAGGTCGGGCTATGGCTACACCTTC
NA	TRBJ1-2	NA	TRBV3-1/TRBV3-2	CASSQLGQAGRGYTF	TGTGCCAGCAGCCAACTCGGCCAGGCAGGCCGTGGCTACACCTTC
TRBD2	TRBJ2-1	NA	TRBV4-1	CASSQGAGGRQYNEQFF	TGCGCCAGCAGCCAAGGGGCGGGGGGGCGACAATACAATGAGCAGTTCTTC
NA	TRBJ2-3	few	TRBV5-1	CASGSGGGKRQADTQYF	TGCGCCAGTGGGTCCGGCGGGGGAAAACGACAGGCAGATACGCAGTATTTT
TRBD1	TRBJ1-2	once	TRBV7-2	CASSTRQGDYGYTF	TGTGCCAGCAGCACCCGACAGGGAGACTATGGCTACACCTTC
NA	TRBJ2-7	NA	TRBV19	CASSTPVTGLDEQYF	TGTGCCAGTAGTACCCCCGTGACAGGACTTGACGAGCAGTACTTC
NA	TRBJ2-7	NA	TRBV2	CASSRLEQAEQYF	TGTGCCAGCAGTAGACTTGAACAGGCCGAGCAGTACTTC
NA	TRBJ1-2	NA	TRBV28	CASSSPTGSYGYTF	TGTGCCAGCAGTTCCCCGACAGGTTCCTATGGCTACACCTTC
NA	TRBJ1-1	NA	TRBV6-1	CASSDRILGVTEAFF	TGTGCCAGCAGTGATCGAATCTTGGGAGTCACTGAAGCTTTCTTT
NA	TRBJ2-7	NA	TRBV5-6	CASSIGAYEQYF	TGTGCCAGCAGCATCGGAGCCTACGAGCAGTACTTC
TRBD1	TRBJ1-2	NA	TRBV19	CASSMPGQGLGYGYTF	TGTGCCAGTAGTATGCCGGGACAGGGTCTCGGCTATGGCTACACCTTC
NA	TRBJ1-2	NA	TRBV5-5	CASSLVPRIPGGDGYTF	TGTGCCAGCAGCTTGGTTCCGCGGATCCCTGGAGGGGATGGCTACACCTTC
TRBD1	TRBJ1-1	NA	TRBV27	CASSSGTGANTEAFF	TGTGCCAGCAGTTCGGGGACAGGGGCGAACACTGAAGCTTTCTTT
NA	TRBJ2-7	NA	TRBV11-2	CASSLGGNYEQYF	TGTGCCAGCAGCTTAGGCGGAAACTACGAGCAGTACTTC
TRBD1	TRBJ1-6	NA	TRBV6-2/TRBV6-3	CASSSDRVGSPLHF	TGTGCCAGCAGCTCGGACAGGGTCGGATCACCCCTCCACTTT
TRBD1	TRBJ2-7	NA	TRBV5-1	CASSRDRGTYEQYF	TGCGCCAGCTCCCGGGACAGGGGCACCTACGAGCAGTACTTC
TRBD1	TRBJ1-2	NA	TRBV6-5	CASSYSTGRGTRGYTF	TGTGCCAGCAGTTACTCGACCGGCAGGGGGACTCGGGGCTACACCTTC
TRBD1	TRBJ1-1	NA	TRBV13	CASSIVDRVGRNTEAFF	TGTGCCAGCAGCATTGTGGACAGGGTAGGAAGGAACACTGAAGCTTTCTTT